The 14 T cell receptor beta chains reported below all come from one sample, sequenced in a study of T cells in Graves' hyperthyroidism and ophthalmopathy. Researchers amplified the TCR beta CDR3 regions from RNA transcripts. TCR CDR3 regions were first amplified by RT-PCR with HTBI primers. MiXCR, applied by TCRdb to the multiplex PCR reads, yields one record per CDR3 protein. Of about 620,000 distinct CDR3 sequences detected, around 15% appear once; the ten largest clones hold 3.5% to 4%. Specimen: blood. All receptors derive from a woman aged 25 to 39 with Graves' hyperthyroidism.

The rearrangement uses TRBV18 and TRBJ1-4, with D unclear. CDR1 KGHSH and CDR2 LQKENI come from the germline V gene. This CDR3 contains 15 residues. V gave up 3 bases and J gave up 7 bases, with 15 bases separating them. This chain's CDR3 is CASSPSLDTFEKLFF. CDR3 bases: TGTGCCAGCTCACCTTCTTTAGACACCTTTGAAAAACTGTTTTTT.

The rearrangement links TRBV4-1 to TRBJ1-6, with a tentative D call TRBD1 (5 bases). V shed 3 bases and J shed 5 bases, with 11 bases lying between them. Germline V gives CDR1 MGHRA, CDR2 YSYEKL. This CDR3 has 15 residues. The CDR3 nucleotides are TGCGCCAGCAGCCACCAGGGTTCAAATAATTCACCCCTCCACTTT. Translated: CASSHQGSNNSPLHF.

This chain connects TRBV20-1 to TRBJ1-5; 9 nucleotides agree with TRBD1. The length of the CDR3 is 15 residues. Trimming cost V 0 bases and J 4 bases; bases outside gene matches: 4. Germline loops: CDR1 DFQATT, CDR2 SNEGSKA (reference sequence). This CDR3 is CSARDKGQGNQPQHF. CDR3 nucleotide sequence: TGCAGTGCTAGAGATAAGGGACAGGGTAATCAGCCCCAGCATTTT.

This clonotype showed up many times. The genes are TRBV27 and TRBJ2-7; D perhaps matches TRBD2 (6 bases). This CDR3 region has 13 residues. The germline V gene has CDR1 MNHEY and CDR2 SMNVEV (reference sequence). V was cut by 5 bases and J by 5 bases, with 13 bases left in between. The CDR3 protein is CASSSLRGNEQYF. The CDR3 bases are TGTGCCAGCAGTAGCCTTCGGGGGAACGAGCAGTACTTC.

The rearrangement links TRBV20-1 to TRBJ2-5; D possibly corresponds to TRBD1 (6 bases). Trimming shortened V by 1 base and J by 5 bases, and 11 bases separated the two germline ends. The germline V gene encodes CDR1 DFQATT and CDR2 SNEGSKA (reference sequence). CDR3 length equals 13 residues. CDR3 amino acids: CSARGGHGETQYF. CDR3 nucleotide sequence: TGCAGTGCTAGAGGGGGACACGGGGAGACCCAGTACTTC.

This clonotype was counted a single time. A read error may be the cause here, since a much bigger clone is one base away. The CDR3 DNA follows: TGTGCCATCAGTGACTCAGGGGGGATCGTGAACACTGAAGCTTTCTTT. It is translated as CAISDSGGIVNTEAFF. J is TRBJ1-1 and V is TRBV10-3; 7 bases map to TRBD1. With 3 bases clipped from V and 0 bases from J, the junction kept 7 bases outside the gene matches. The CDR3 is 16 residues long. The germline gives CDR1 ENHRY, CDR2 SYGVKD.

This clonotype was observed at least ten times. The chain uses TRBV28 and TRBJ1-5, with 7 bases fitting TRBD1. The germline V gene encodes CDR1 MDHEN and CDR2 SYDVKM. The CDR3 runs to 13 residues. V was clipped by 6 bases and J by 5 bases; unmatched bases: 4. Written as DNA, the CDR3 is TGTGCCAGCAGGCAGGGGGGGTATCAGCCCCAGCATTTT. Its translation: CASRQGGYQPQHF.

This clonotype was observed at least ten times. The CDR3 reads CASSSSVSEAFF. CDR3 nucleotides: TGTGCCAGCAGTTCCTCGGTTAGTGAAGCTTTCTTT. This chain links TRBV28 with TRBJ1-1; no firm D call. Germline CDR1 and CDR2: MDHEN and SYDVKM. The CDR3 spans 12 residues. With 4 bases removed from V and 7 bases from J, the gap between germline ends came to 10 bases.

This clonotype was detected many times. The CDR3 DNA reads as TGTGCCTGGAGTGTAGCGGGAGGACCCACAGATACGCAGTATTTT. It specifies CAWSVAGGPTDTQYF. The V call is TRBV30, the J call TRBJ2-3; 9 bases fit TRBD2. This CDR3 contains 15 residues. Germline CDR1 is GTSNPN and CDR2 is SVGIG (reference sequence). With 0 bases clipped from V and 2 bases from J, the junction kept 3 bases outside the gene matches.

This clonotype was picked up many times. This sequence joins TRBV30 and TRBJ2-7; 8 bases are shared with TRBD2. The CDR3 spans 15 residues. The junction had 11 bases not matched to a gene; V was cut back by 0 bases and J by 7 bases. CDR1 and CDR2 from the germline V gene are GTSNPN and SVGIG (reference sequence). The CDR3 reads CAWSVHRPGGNEQYF. The DNA for the CDR3 is TGTGCCTGGAGTGTTCATCGTCCGGGAGGGAATGAGCAGTACTTC. The full variable domain, with the rest looked up from reference TRBV30 and TRBJ2-7, is SQTIHQWPATLVQPVGSPLSLECTVEGTSNPNLYWYRQAAGRGLQLLFYSVGIGQISSEVPQNLSASRPQDRQFILSSKKLLLSDSGFYLCAWSVHRPGGNEQYFGPGTRLTVT.

In this sample, this clonotype turned up a few times. The V and J genes are TRBV6-6 and TRBJ1-1; no definite D call. Germline CDR1 is MNHNY and CDR2 is SVGAGI (reference sequence). V lost 2 bases and J lost 1, with 20 bases in between. This CDR3 contains 18 residues. CDR3 loop: CASSYPGPPAPSNTEAFF. DNA for the CDR3: TGTGCCAGCAGTTACCCCGGCCCCCCCGCCCCCTCGAACACTGAAGCTTTCTTT.

This clonotype came up many times. This chain joins TRBV11-1 and TRBJ2-1; D ambiguous. Trimming took off 3 bases at V and 6 bases at J, with 9 bases between the two ends. The CDR3 consists of 13 residues. Germline values: CDR1 SGHAT, CDR2 FQDESV (reference sequence). CDR3: CASSFIGINEQFF. The DNA for the CDR3 is TGTGCCAGCAGCTTTATTGGAATCAATGAGCAGTTCTTC.

In its sample, this clonotype was seen many times. This rearrangement joins TRBV2 to TRBJ2-3; D is perhaps TRBD1 (6 bases). Germline lookup yields CDR1 SNHLY and CDR2 FYNNEI. The V end lost 5 bases, the J end lost 4 bases, and 16 bases lay between the germline ends. The CDR3 sequence is 15 residues long. The CDR3 reads CASSPRWTEPDTQYF. The CDR3 DNA reads as TGTGCCAGCAGTCCCCGTTGGACAGAACCAGATACGCAGTATTTT.

This clonotype showed up many times. V and J are TRBV18 and TRBJ2-2; D not certain. From germline, CDR1 is KGHSH and CDR2 LQKENI. The germline V and J ends were trimmed by 2 bases and 6 bases, with 13 bases remaining between them. This CDR3 has 15 amino acids. The CDR3 here is CASSPVGEVAGELFF. DNA for the CDR3: TGTGCCAGCTCACCAGTAGGAGAGGTGGCCGGGGAGCTGTTTTTT.